This is a list of T cell receptor beta chains from one sample in a study of shared clonotypes between healthy human individuals. The table came from immunoSEQ multiplex PCR; TCRdb's copy has only in-frame clones and leaves some out. Of 1.6 million or so clones in the sample, 98% were seen once. The specimen was naive CD4+ T cells sorted from blood. All receptors come from a man aged 30 to 39 in good health. Both conserved end residues are part of each CDR3. The order of the fields is clone size, V gene, D gene, J gene, CDR3 DNA, CDR3 protein. D genes are given only for firm matches. Clone size is shown for a subset of rows, as once, few, many or a class of expanded clone.

-,TRBV30,-,TRBJ2-3,TGTGCCTGGAGTGTAAGGGGCCTCCATACGCAGTATTTT,CAWSVRGLHTQYF
-,TRBV4-3,TRBD1,TRBJ2-5,TGCGCCAGCAGCCCAGGACAGGGGGAGACCCAGTACTTC,CASSPGQGETQYF
-,TRBV27,-,TRBJ2-1,TGTGCCAGCAGTTTATGGCGCGGAAGCTCCTACAATGAGCAGTTCTTC,CASSLWRGSSYNEQFF
-,TRBV20-1,-,TRBJ2-7,TGCAGTGCTACATACAGAAACAAGCAGTACTTC,CSATYRNKQYF
-,TRBV5-1,-,TRBJ1-1,TGCGCCAGCAGCTTGCCCGGGAGAAACACTGAAGCTTTCTTT,CASSLPGRNTEAFF
-,TRBV5-4,-,TRBJ2-1,TGTGCCAGCAGCACCAAACAGGGGCTAGCGCGGCAAGAGCAGTTCTTC,CASSTKQGLARQEQFF
-,TRBV13,TRBD2,TRBJ2-3,TGTGCCAGCAGCTCCCCCCCTAGCGGAACTAGCACAGATACGCAGTATTTT,CASSSPPSGTSTDTQYF
-,TRBV7-2,TRBD1,TRBJ1-2,TGTGCCAGCAGCTTAAGGACAGGGGGACATGGCTACACCTTC,CASSLRTGGHGYTF
-,TRBV5-1,TRBD1,TRBJ1-5,TGCGCCAGCAGCTTGGGACAGGGGGCTAATCAGCCCCAGCATTTT,CASSLGQGANQPQHF
-,TRBV19,-,TRBJ1-1,TGTGCCAGTAGTATACAGGGCAGGGGATCTGAAGCTTTCTTT,CASSIQGRGSEAFF
once,TRBV4-3,-,TRBJ2-3,TGCGCCAGCAGCCAAGATAGGGGGACCCCAGATACGCAGTATTTT,CASSQDRGTPDTQYF
once,TRBV7-2,-,TRBJ2-7,TGTGCCAGCAGCTTAGAGGCAGGGACTTCCTACGAGCAGTACTTC,CASSLEAGTSYEQYF
-,TRBV9,-,TRBJ1-1,TGTGCCAGCAGCGTAACGGGGGTGGGGACTGAAGCTTTCTTT,CASSVTGVGTEAFF
-,TRBV18,-,TRBJ2-7,TGTGCCAGCTCACCTGCCTTCTTGGCTGACTCCTACGAGCAGTACTTC,CASSPAFLADSYEQYF
-,TRBV30,-,TRBJ2-5,TGTGCCTGGAGCCCAGGCGGAAGCCAAGAGACCCAGTACTTC,CAWSPGGSQETQYF
-,TRBV7-9,-,TRBJ1-3,TGTGCCAGCAGCTCCATGATGGGAAACACCATATATTTT,CASSSMMGNTIYF
-,TRBV2,-,TRBJ2-1,TGTGCCAGCAGTGGGGCGGGTGAGCAGTTCTTC,CASSGAGEQFF
-,TRBV30,-,TRBJ2-2,TGTGCCTGGAGCTCCCGTATGCGGGCAGGCCGAACCGGGGAGCTGTTTTTT,CAWSSRMRAGRTGELFF
-,TRBV28,TRBD1,TRBJ1-5,TGTGCCAGCAGGATGACAGGGCCTCCCAATCAGCCCCAGCATTTT,CASRMTGPPNQPQHF
-,TRBV4-1,-,TRBJ2-7,TGCGCCAGCAGCCAAGACTGGTCTGGGAGTCTCTACGAGCAGTACTTC,CASSQDWSGSLYEQYF
-,TRBV30,-,TRBJ2-3,TGTGCCTGGAGCTCAGTGATGGGTGCAGATACGCAGTATTTT,CAWSSVMGADTQYF
-,TRBV7-9,TRBD1,TRBJ2-6,TGTGCCAGCAGCTTAGGACAGGGCGAATGGGCCAACGTCCTGACTTTC,CASSLGQGEWANVLTF
-,TRBV6-6,-,TRBJ2-1,TGTGCCAGCAGTTACCTGGACTACAATGAGCAGTTCTTC,CASSYLDYNEQFF
-,TRBV19,-,TRBJ2-1,TGTGCCAGTAGCCAGGTAGGGAATGAGCAGTTCTTC,CASSQVGNEQFF
-,TRBV15,TRBD2,TRBJ2-7,TGTGCCACCAGCAGCGAGGGAGGGGCGCTGGACGAGCAGTACTTC,CATSSEGGALDEQYF
-,TRBV5-1,-,TRBJ2-2,TGCGCCAGCAGCTTGGCTGGGTTAGGCACCGGGGAGCTGTTTTTT,CASSLAGLGTGELFF